These T cell receptor beta chains were read from a single sample in a study of shared clonotypes between healthy human individuals. Libraries were prepared by immunoSEQ multiplex PCR; TCRdb keeps only in-frame clonotypes and omits some of them. The sample yields about 660,000 clones, roughly 70% seen once. Sequences were obtained from memory CD4+ T cells sorted from blood. Every receptor here comes from a young woman in good health. Both conserved end residues are part of each CDR3. D genes are given only for firm matches. The listing skips clone size in some rows; elsewhere it reads once, few, many or a size class.

TRBV6-6	.	TRBD1	TRBJ1-5	TGTGCCAGCAGCCGAGGACAGGGCGACAATCAGCCCCAGCATTTT	CASSRGQGDNQPQHF
TRBV6-4	.	.	TRBJ1-6	TGTGCCAGCAGTGATATGTTCCGGGGGACACCCCTCCACTTT	CASSDMFRGTPLHF
TRBV7-9	.	TRBD2	TRBJ2-1	TGTGCCAGCAGCTTAATCTGGACTAGCGGCTACAATGAGCAGTTCTTC	CASSLIWTSGYNEQFF
TRBV6-6	.	.	TRBJ2-2	TGTGCCAGCAGTTACTCGGAAGCGGTCGGGGAGCTGTTTTTT	CASSYSEAVGELFF
TRBV6-6	.	.	TRBJ2-4	TGTGCCAGCAGTTTGGATATACAGGCGGACATTCAGTACTTC	CASSLDIQADIQYF
TRBV5-1	.	.	TRBJ2-5	TGCGCCAGCAGTCCCACAGGGTTCCCCCCTGAGACCCAGTACTTC	CASSPTGFPPETQYF
TRBV9	.	.	TRBJ2-7	TGTGCCAGCAGCGTCGGGACGTTAGGGCCCTACGAGCAGTACTTC	CASSVGTLGPYEQYF
TRBV10-2	.	TRBD1	TRBJ2-1	TGCGCCACCGTGGGGACAGGGGGCATCTACAATGAGCAGTTCTTC	CATVGTGGIYNEQFF
TRBV19	.	TRBD1	TRBJ2-6	TGTGCCAGTAGTCAGGGGGCCGGGGCCAACGTCCTGACTTTC	CASSQGAGANVLTF
TRBV7-6	.	TRBD1	TRBJ1-1	TGTGCCAGCAGCGAGGACAGGGGCGAGAACACTGAAGCTTTCTTT	CASSEDRGENTEAFF
TRBV19	.	TRBD1	TRBJ2-2	TGTGCCAGTGGGACAGTGAACACCGGGGAGCTGTTTTTT	CASGTVNTGELFF
TRBV11-3	.	.	TRBJ2-5	TGTGCCAGCAGCTTAGATCTGGGATTAGAGACCCAGTACTTC	CASSLDLGLETQYF
TRBV19	few	.	TRBJ2-7	TGTGCCAGTAGCCCTCCGGGACTTTACGAGCAGTACTTC	CASSPPGLYEQYF
TRBV11-2	.	TRBD2	TRBJ2-3	TGTGCCAGCATAAGGGGGGCGGGAGGTACAGATACGCAGTATTTT	CASIRGAGGTDTQYF
TRBV7-3	.	TRBD2	TRBJ2-5	TGTGCCAGCAGCTTATCGGCTAGCGGGGGCCAAGAGACCCAGTACTTC	CASSLSASGGQETQYF
TRBV29-1	.	TRBD1	TRBJ2-7	TGCAGCGTTGCACAGGGGCCCTCCTACGAGCAGTACTTC	CSVAQGPSYEQYF
TRBV5-1	.	.	TRBJ1-2	TGCGCCAGCAGCTTGGCAGGAGCACCTCTAACTGATGGCTACACCTTC	CASSLAGAPLTDGYTF
TRBV5-8	.	.	TRBJ1-5	TGTGCCAGCAGCTTGGAGATGAGGGCTGGCAATCAGCCCCAGCATTTT	CASSLEMRAGNQPQHF
TRBV19	few	TRBD1	TRBJ1-5	TGTGCCAGTAGCCCCACGGACAGGGATGATCAGCCCCAGCATTTT	CASSPTDRDDQPQHF
TRBV18	.	TRBD1	TRBJ2-1	TGTGCCAGCTCACCTCGGGACAGGTCATACAATGAGCAGTTCTTC	CASSPRDRSYNEQFF
TRBV6-5	.	TRBD1	TRBJ1-3	TGTGCCAGCAACAGCCGGGACAGGGGAAACACCATATATTTT	CASNSRDRGNTIYF
TRBV19	.	.	TRBJ1-5	TGTGCCAGTAGTATAACGTGGGGCGGCAATCAGCCCCAGCATTTT	CASSITWGGNQPQHF
TRBV30	few	.	TRBJ1-3	TGTGCCTGGGAGCGGGGGAATGGAAACACCATATATTTT	CAWERGNGNTIYF
TRBV7-2	.	TRBD2	TRBJ2-1	TGTGCCAGCAGCTTAGATCTAGCGGGAGGTCCGGGGTTAAATGAGCAGTTCTTC	CASSLDLAGGPGLNEQFF
TRBV6-5	.	TRBD1	TRBJ2-2	TGTGCCAGCAGCCAGGACAGGGGGTTGGCCGGGGAGCTGTTTTTT	CASSQDRGLAGELFF
TRBV5-1	.	TRBD1	TRBJ1-4	TGCGCCAGCAGCTGGGACAGGGAAGGAGGTGAAAAACTGTTTTTT	CASSWDREGGEKLFF
TRBV6-4	.	.	TRBJ2-5	TGTGCCAGCAGTCGAGGAGCGTACCAAGAGACCCAGTACTTC	CASSRGAYQETQYF
TRBV28	.	.	TRBJ1-4	TGTGCCAGCAGCCCGCCTGGACTCTCAAATGAAAAACTGTTTTTT	CASSPPGLSNEKLFF
TRBV28	.	.	TRBJ1-5	TGTGCCTCAATGGGGGGTGTAGGTCAGCCCCAGCATTTT	CASMGGVGQPQHF
TRBV11-2	few	TRBD1	TRBJ2-1	TGTGCCAGCAGCTTAGACGGGACAGGCTACAATGAGCAGTTCTTC	CASSLDGTGYNEQFF
TRBV9	.	TRBD2	TRBJ2-7	TGTGCCAGCAGCTCCCGGGGGATAGCGGGAGCCTACGAGCAGTACTTC	CASSSRGIAGAYEQYF
TRBV7-3	.	.	TRBJ1-1	TGTGCCAGCAGCCCTGGGACGGGCACTGAAGCTTTCTTT	CASSPGTGTEAFF
TRBV7-6	.	TRBD2	TRBJ2-7	TGTGCCAGCAGCTTAGGACACCCGGCTAGCGGGAGCGAGCAGTACTTC	CASSLGHPASGSEQYF
TRBV6-1	.	.	TRBJ2-3	TGTGCCAGCAGGCATACTAGCACAGATACGCAGTATTTT	CASRHTSTDTQYF
TRBV10-1	.	TRBD2	TRBJ2-7	TGCGCCAGCAGTGTGTACGCGGGAGGACGCTACGAGCAGTACTTC	CASSVYAGGRYEQYF
TRBV27	.	.	TRBJ1-1	TGTGCCAGCAGCTCCTCGGGCTTTGGCACTGAAGCTTTCTTT	CASSSSGFGTEAFF
TRBV4-2	.	TRBD2	TRBJ2-1	TGTGCCAGCAGCTTGGATGGCTCGGGACTAGCGGCCTACAATGAGCAGTTCTTC	CASSLDGSGLAAYNEQFF
TRBV19	few	.	TRBJ2-3	TGTGCCAGTAGTACTAGCGTTAGCACAGATACGCAGTATTTT	CASSTSVSTDTQYF
TRBV29-1	.	TRBD1	TRBJ2-5	TGCAGCGCCCGACAGGGTGACGAGACCCAGTACTTC	CSARQGDETQYF
TRBV5-1	.	.	TRBJ1-5	TGCGCCAGCAGCTTGGGGCATAATAGCAATCAGCCCCAGCATTTT	CASSLGHNSNQPQHF
TRBV2	.	.	TRBJ2-6	TGTGCCAGCAGGAACAGGGTCTCTGGGGCCAACGTCCTGACTTTC	CASRNRVSGANVLTF
TRBV7-9	.	.	TRBJ2-3	TGTGCCAGCAGCTTACAGAGCACAGATACGCAGTATTTT	CASSLQSTDTQYF
TRBV28	.	TRBD2	TRBJ2-2	TGTGCCAGCAGTTTAGGCCCGAGTTTTGGGTCTAGCGGGAGATTGGAGACCGGGGAGCTGTTTTTT	CASSLGPSFGSSGRLETGELFF
TRBV7-2	few	TRBD1	TRBJ2-7	TGTGCCAGCAGTCGGGACAGGACAGAGCAGTACTTC	CASSRDRTEQYF
TRBV29-1	.	.	TRBJ1-2	TGCACCCCCTCCGGCCCCCCTAACTATGGCTACACCTTC	CTPSGPPNYGYTF
TRBV10-3	few	.	TRBJ2-2	TGTGCCACACAGGGGGGGATCAACACCGGGGAGCTGTTTTTT	CATQGGINTGELFF
TRBV19	.	TRBD2	TRBJ2-7	TGTGCCAGCCTCGGGGGGACTAGCGCTATCTACGAGCAGTACTTC	CASLGGTSAIYEQYF
TRBV9	once	.	TRBJ2-6	TGTGCCAGCAGCGGCGTAACCAACGTCCTGACTTTC	CASSGVTNVLTF
TRBV27	.	.	TRBJ1-4	TGTGCCAGCAGTTTACGTGGTCTGGGGAGTGGTGAAAAACTGTTTTTT	CASSLRGLGSGEKLFF
TRBV2	few	.	TRBJ1-5	TGTGCCAGCAGTGAGGAAGGGGCCGGTCAGCCCCAGCATTTT	CASSEEGAGQPQHF
TRBV10-2	.	TRBD2	TRBJ2-1	TGCGCCAGCAGTAGTGGACTAGCGGGAGGTTATGAGCAGTTCTTC	CASSSGLAGGYEQFF
TRBV6-1	.	.	TRBJ2-3	TGTGCCAGTCATCAAAGGTTCACAGATACGCAGTATTTT	CASHQRFTDTQYF
TRBV5-1	.	.	TRBJ1-5	TGCGCCAGCAGACAAGACGGGATCAATCAGCCCCAGCATTTT	CASRQDGINQPQHF
TRBV27	.	TRBD1	TRBJ1-2	TGTGCCAGCAGTCCCAACAGGGGACTGGAGGGCTACACCTTC	CASSPNRGLEGYTF
TRBV28	.	.	TRBJ2-3	TGTGCCAGCACCACGACCACAGATACGCAGTATTTT	CASTTTTDTQYF
TRBV18	.	.	TRBJ2-5	TGTGCCAGCTCACCACAGGGACAAGGTCGGGAGACCCAGTACTTC	CASSPQGQGRETQYF
TRBV5-1	.	TRBD2	TRBJ2-1	TGCGCCAGCAGCACCGGACTAGACTACAATGAGCAGTTCTTC	CASSTGLDYNEQFF
TRBV27	.	.	TRBJ1-2	TGTGCCAGCAGTTTTAGGGGAGGAGGCTACACCTTC	CASSFRGGGYTF